These T cell receptor beta chains were read from a single sample in a study of tumor and adjacent non-tumor tissue in lung cancer. MiXCR was run by TCRdb on the multiplex PCR reads, yielding one entry per CDR3 protein. The sample records around 60,000 distinct CDR3 sequences, around two thirds being singletons. Sequencing was carried out using distant non-tumor lung tissue. These receptor sequences come from a man in his 70s with non-small cell lung cancer. CDR3s include the opening cysteine and the closing phenylalanine or tryptophan. Fields, in order: CDR3 DNA, CDR3 protein, J gene, D gene, clone size, V gene. The D gene is left open where the match is weak. Clone size is not always given. Where it is, it says once, few, many or a class for expanded clones.

CDR3 DNA: TGTGCCATCAGTTTAGCGGGGGTACGAGAGACCCAGTACTTC
CDR3 protein: CAISLAGVRETQYF
J gene: TRBJ2-5
D gene: TRBD2
clone size: many
V gene: TRBV10-3

CDR3 DNA: TGTGCCAGCAGTTTACGGGGGAACATGGACACTGAAACTTTCTTT
CDR3 protein: CASSLRGNMDTETFF
J gene: TRBJ1-1
D gene: NA
clone size: NA
V gene: TRBV12-3/TRBV12-4

CDR3 DNA: TGTGCCAACAGCCTCTATAGTATGGCCGGGGAGCTGTTTTTT
CDR3 protein: CANSLYSMAGELFF
J gene: TRBJ2-2
D gene: NA
clone size: few
V gene: TRBV5-4

CDR3 DNA: TGCAGTATTGAGTACAGGGGCACCGGGGAACTGTTTTTT
CDR3 protein: CSIEYRGTGELFF
J gene: TRBJ2-2
D gene: TRBD1
clone size: NA
V gene: TRBV29-1

CDR3 DNA: TGCAGCGTGTCGACGGGGGGCTCTGGGGTCAATGTCCTGACTTTC
CDR3 protein: CSVSTGGSGVNVLTF
J gene: TRBJ2-6
D gene: NA
clone size: NA
V gene: TRBV29-1

CDR3 DNA: TGTGCCAGCCGGGCACTCTACGAGCAGTACTTC
CDR3 protein: CASRALYEQYF
J gene: TRBJ2-7
D gene: NA
clone size: many
V gene: TRBV6-1

CDR3 DNA: TGTGCCAGTAACTTATTTACTGGGGGGATCTCTGGAAACACCATATATTTT
CDR3 protein: CASNLFTGGISGNTIYF
J gene: TRBJ1-3
D gene: NA
clone size: NA
V gene: TRBV11-2

CDR3 DNA: TGTGCCAGCAGCTTATGGGAGGGCAAACGCACAGATACGCAGTATTTT
CDR3 protein: CASSLWEGKRTDTQYF
J gene: TRBJ2-3
D gene: TRBD2
clone size: medium-sized
V gene: TRBV11-2

CDR3 DNA: TGCAGCGTTGAAGATTCTAGGGCCAATGGCTGCGCCTTC
CDR3 protein: CSVEDSRANGCAF
J gene: TRBJ1-2
D gene: NA
clone size: NA
V gene: TRBV29-1

CDR3 DNA: TGTGCCAGCAATTTAGTACGGACAGGGGGCAACACCGGGGAGCTGTTTTTT
CDR3 protein: CASNLVRTGGNTGELFF
J gene: TRBJ2-2
D gene: TRBD1
clone size: NA
V gene: TRBV12-3/TRBV12-4

CDR3 DNA: TGTACCAGCAGCAAATACCGGGTTAGCACAGATACGCAGTATTTT
CDR3 protein: CTSSKYRVSTDTQYF
J gene: TRBJ2-3
D gene: NA
clone size: NA
V gene: TRBV21-1

CDR3 DNA: TGCAGTGCCTTTAAGGGACAGGGGAACAATGAGCAGTTCTTC
CDR3 protein: CSAFKGQGNNEQFF
J gene: TRBJ2-1
D gene: TRBD1
clone size: few
V gene: TRBV20-1

CDR3 DNA: TGTGCCAGCAGCTTAACCGGGCGCCCTGGAAGCACCATATATTTT
CDR3 protein: CASSLTGRPGSTIYF
J gene: TRBJ1-3
D gene: NA
clone size: NA
V gene: TRBV7-9

CDR3 DNA: TGCGCCAGCAGCCATTATGGACAGGGGAATGAGCATCAGTACTTC
CDR3 protein: CASSHYGQGNEHQYF
J gene: TRBJ2-7
D gene: TRBD1
clone size: NA
V gene: TRBV4-1

CDR3 DNA: TGTACCAGCAGTGTAACAGGTTTCCGTGAAGAGACCCAGTATTTC
CDR3 protein: CTSSVTGFREETQYF
J gene: TRBJ2-5
D gene: NA
clone size: NA
V gene: TRBV6-1

CDR3 DNA: TGTGCCAGCAGATTTTCCGGGACAGGTATGTACGGCGGGGAGCTTTTTTTT
CDR3 protein: CASRFSGTGMYGGELFF
J gene: TRBJ2-2
D gene: TRBD1
clone size: NA
V gene: TRBV6-5

CDR3 DNA: TGTGTTAGCAGCGCAAGCCAGGGTCTCCACGAGCAGTACTTC
CDR3 protein: CVSSASQGLHEQYF
J gene: TRBJ2-7
D gene: NA
clone size: NA
V gene: TRBV7-9

CDR3 DNA: TGTGCCAGCAGTTTCCCCTCTGGGGCCAACGTCCTGACTTTC
CDR3 protein: CASSFPSGANVLTF
J gene: TRBJ2-6
D gene: NA
clone size: many
V gene: TRBV12-3/TRBV12-4

CDR3 DNA: TGTGCCAGCAACGCGGGACGGCTCCTTTATGGCTACACCTTC
CDR3 protein: CASNAGRLLYGYTF
J gene: TRBJ1-2
D gene: NA
clone size: NA
V gene: TRBV13

CDR3 DNA: TGTGCCAGCAGCTTGAGAGAAGCGGATGCCTACAATGAGCAGTTCTTC
CDR3 protein: CASSLREADAYNEQFF
J gene: TRBJ2-1
D gene: NA
clone size: NA
V gene: TRBV7-9

CDR3 DNA: TGCGCCGGCAGCCAAGATCTCCTCACTAGCGGGAGACCAGATACGCAGTATTTT
CDR3 protein: CAGSQDLLTSGRPDTQYF
J gene: TRBJ2-3
D gene: TRBD2
clone size: NA
V gene: TRBV4-1

CDR3 DNA: TGTGCCAGCAGTACAGCCTGGAGGAAGGATACGCAGTATTTT
CDR3 protein: CASSTAWRKDTQYF
J gene: TRBJ2-3
D gene: NA
clone size: NA
V gene: TRBV6-5

CDR3 DNA: TGCAGTGCTAGAACAGGCAGCTCCCACGAGCAGTACTTC
CDR3 protein: CSARTGSSHEQYF
J gene: TRBJ2-7
D gene: NA
clone size: NA
V gene: TRBV20-1

CDR3 DNA: TGTGCCATCAGTGAGACCCTTATGACGCAGTATTTT
CDR3 protein: CAISETLMTQYF
J gene: TRBJ2-3
D gene: NA
clone size: NA
V gene: TRBV10-3